This record covers a single TCR beta chain. Its antigen is still unknown. With 6 bases clipped from V and 1 base from J, the junction kept 4 bases outside the gene matches. The CDR3 length is 14 residues. The germline V gene encodes CDR1 MNHNS and CDR2 SASEGT. The data stem from a study of PD-1 blockade in classical Hodgkin lymphoma. Study conclusions and caveats: Unlike CD8+ TCR diversity, which did not rise significantly by C4D1, CD4+ TCR diversity did. Whoever responded completely had baseline diversity much like that seen in newly diagnosed patients.

The method was immunoSEQ multiplex PCR; TCRdb's version includes in-frame clones alone and lacks a portion of them. The sample contains tens of thousands of clones, about 70% of which appear only once. Time point meaning: cycle 4 day 1 (C4D1), after five to seven weeks of nivolumab. No patient escaped relapse after autologous stem cell transplantation, and brentuximab vedotin exposure varied. The gene calls are TRBV6-1 and TRBJ1-1; TRBD1 matches at 8 bases. This sequence originates from a human donor with classical Hodgkin lymphoma. The sequencing used peripheral blood mononuclear cells (PBMCs), collected before the fourth cycle of nivolumab. CDR3: CASSPGQGNTEAFF. For the CDR3, the DNA is TGTGCCAGCAGCCCCGGACAGGGGAACACTGAAGCTTTCTTT.